This T cell receptor beta chain was obtained from a study of blood T cell repertoires in COVID-19. For the study at large: From T cells, B-cell-depleted T cells, or PBMCs came the material, which was cDNA or gDNA.

Per the original data handling: Reference gene primer amplification yielded estimated nucleated cell counts. Clones were sequenced by immunoSEQ multiplex PCR, and TCRdb holds only the in-frame ones, with some missing. Clone size and the V and J calls come from that table; the DNA yielded D and trimming. Altogether 150,000 to 200,000 clones are present, about 80% being singletons, with the ten largest covering 10% to 15%. This CDR3 is built from 14 residues. V was trimmed by 7 bases and J by 1 base, leaving 11 bases between them. CDR1 is LGHDT, CDR2 YNNKEL, per germline (reference sequence). The study recruited people aged about 18 to 90 years across more than 20 US areas. Recovery among Cohort 3 donors was established by two negative PCRs, clearance, or symptom resolution.

Sequencing was done on a sample of PBMCs or T cells enriched from blood (not recorded which). The receptor was derived from a man between 50 and 59 years old who had recovered from COVID-19. The chain joins TRBV3-1 (or the pseudogene TRBV3-2) to TRBJ1-3, with unresolved D. The CDR3 DNA follows: TGTGCCAGCACCCAGGCGGGATCTGGAAACACCATATATTTT. Its protein product is CASTQAGSGNTIYF.